The 17 T cell receptor beta chains below all came from one sample that was sequenced in a study of cytomegalovirus exposure and HLA in healthy donors. The PCR had 60 Vbeta and 13 Jbeta primers. TCRdb keeps only in-frame clones here, not all; method: immunoSEQ multiplex PCR. In the table there are some 150,000 clones, 64% of which are singletons. Material: PBMCs. The receptors stem from a woman between 40 and 50 years old in good health and CMV-seronegative.

DNA of the CDR3: TGTGCCAGCAGCCCCCGGACGCAGGGCTACGAGCAGTACTTC. This encodes CASSPRTQGYEQYF. The rearrangement joins TRBV7-9 to TRBJ2-7, with D possibly matching TRBD1 (5 bases). The CDR3 sequence is 14 residues long. The V gene lost 5 bases and the J gene lost 3 bases, with 14 bases spanning the gap. Germline CDR1 reads SEHNR; CDR2 reads FQNEAQ (reference sequence). Variable domain in full (rest from reference TRBV7-9 and TRBJ2-7): DTGVSQNPRHKITKRGQNVTFRCDPISEHNRLYWYRQTLGQGPEFLTYFQNEAQLEKSRLLSDRFSAERPKGSFSTLEIQRTEQGDSAMYLCASSPRTQGYEQYFGPGTRLTVT.

The V call is TRBV5-6, the J call TRBJ1-5; 9 nucleotides agree with TRBD1. Germline lookup yields CDR1 SGHDT and CDR2 YYEEEE. This CDR3 contains 17 residues. V shed 5 bases, J shed 2 bases, and the junction held 11 bases outside the gene matches. CDR3 nucleotides: TGTGCCAGCAGTCGTTGGGTCACAGGGGGCGGCAATCAGCCCCAGCATTTT. Translating gives CASSRWVTGGGNQPQHF.

V gene TRBV5-1 combines with J gene TRBJ1-1; perhaps TRBD1 as D (6 bases). Between the trimmed V and J ends, which lost 1 base and 11 bases, there was a span of 18 bases. Germline values: CDR1 SGHRS, CDR2 YFSETQ. The CDR3 has 14 residues. CDR3 loop: CASSLFGVDRVAFF. CDR3 bases: TGCGCCAGCAGCTTGTTCGGGGTGGACAGAGTGGCTTTCTTT.

The J gene is TRBJ1-6, the V gene TRBV23-1, with a weak D call TRBD1 (6 bases). TRBV23-1 is noted as an ORF with a role that remains uncertain. The length of the CDR3 is 18 residues. Trimming cost V 6 bases and J 7 bases, with 25 bases left between them. The CDR3 is CASRGRGFSHTKNSPLHF. The CDR3 DNA is TGCGCCAGCAGGGGCAGGGGCTTCTCCCATACAAAAAATTCACCCCTCCACTTT.

The chain has TRBV29-1 and TRBJ1-2, with 7 bases matching TRBD1. The CDR3 has 15 residues. Germline-derived CDR1 and CDR2 are SQVTM and ANQGSEA. V dropped 8 bases and J dropped 2; count of bases not matched to a gene: 14. The DNA for the CDR3 is TGCAGCTTCCGGGACAGTGAGAGGGGAAACTATGGCTACACCTTC. It yields the protein CSFRDSERGNYGYTF.

This clone appeared a few times. This chain joins TRBV19 and TRBJ1-2; D not certain. CDR3 length: 14 amino acids. Germline CDR1 reads LNHDA; CDR2 reads SQIVND (reference sequence). Deletions cut 2 bases from V and 1 base from J, with 8 bases between. The CDR3 loop is CASSIRRFNYGYTF. The CDR3 DNA is TGTGCCAGTAGTATAAGGAGATTTAACTATGGCTACACCTTC.

The chain uses TRBV27 and TRBJ1-2; 8 bases fit TRBD1. From germline, CDR1 is MNHEY and CDR2 SMNVEV (reference sequence). The trim removed 6 bases at V and 4 bases at J, leaving 4 bases unmatched. This CDR3 is built from 13 residues. The DNA for the CDR3 is TGTGCCAGCAGCCTGACAGGGGCCTATGGCTACACCTTC. Its protein product is CASSLTGAYGYTF.

V and J are TRBV29-1 and TRBJ1-1; no firm D call. This CDR3 has 13 amino acids. Germline V lookup: CDR1 SQVTM, CDR2 ANQGSEA. V was clipped by 5 bases and J by 2 bases, with 12 bases between them. The CDR3 DNA reads as TGCAGCGTTTCACAAAATCAAAACACTGAAGCTTTCTTT. As protein: CSVSQNQNTEAFF.

This clone was seen only a few times. The rearrangement uses TRBV19 and TRBJ1-6; D might be TRBD1 (5 bases). CDR3 length: 14 amino acids. Germline CDR1 is LNHDA and CDR2 is SQIVND (reference sequence). Trimming pared 3 bases from V and 10 bases from J, leaving 13 bases between. Written as DNA, the CDR3 is TGTGCCAGTAGTATTGCAGGGACTCGCTCACCCCTCCACTTT. Amino acid sequence: CASSIAGTRSPLHF.

J is TRBJ2-5 and V is TRBV7-9; D remains unclear. The CDR3 contains 14 residues. The germline V and J ends were trimmed by 3 bases and 0 bases, with 8 bases remaining between them. CDR1 and CDR2 from the germline V gene are SEHNR and FQNEAQ (reference sequence). CDR3 sequence (DNA): TGTGCCAGCAGCTTCAGACAAAACCAAGAGACCCAGTACTTC. Translation: CASSFRQNQETQYF.

CDR3 coding DNA: TGTGCCACCAGCAGAGTACAGGGGGCTCAGCCCCAGCATTTT. Its protein is CATSRVQGAQPQHF. The chain carries TRBV15 and TRBJ1-5, with TRBD1 identical over 9 bases. The trim removed 1 base at V and 6 bases at J, leaving 1 base unmatched. Germline V gene lookup returns CDR1 LNHNV and CDR2 YYDKDF (reference sequence). This CDR3 is 14 amino acids long.

The rearrangement links TRBV6-5 to TRBJ2-7, with TRBD1 matching 7 bases. J was trimmed by 3 bases and V by 2 bases; bases with no gene match: 7. CDR1 is MNHEY and CDR2 is SVGAGI in the germline V gene. The CDR3 totals 15 residues. CDR3 DNA: TGTGCCAGCAGTTACCGTATAGACAGGGACTACGAGCAGTACTTC. Translating it yields CASSYRIDRDYEQYF.

This clone was recorded a few times. The chain has TRBV15 and TRBJ2-5; a possible D gene is TRBD2 (5 bases). The length of the CDR3 is 15 residues. Trimming pared 0 bases from V and 5 bases from J, leaving 13 bases between. Germline V CDR1 and CDR2: LNHNV, YYDKDF (reference sequence). The CDR3 loop reads CATSRDPGSGETQYF. As DNA, the CDR3 is TGTGCCACCAGCAGAGACCCGGGCTCGGGGGAGACCCAGTACTTC.

This clone was seen a few times. V and J are TRBV12-5 and TRBJ1-1; possibly TRBD1 for D (5 bases). The CDR3 spans 14 residues. In germline, CDR1 is LGHNT, CDR2 FRNRAP. The V end was cut by 1 base, the J end by 1 base, with 7 bases between. CDR3 DNA sequence: TGTGCTAGTGGTTTGGGACAGTCGAACACTGAAGCTTTCTTT. This encodes CASGLGQSNTEAFF.

This chain joins TRBV6-1 and TRBJ2-3, with D perhaps matching TRBD2 (6 bases). The CDR3 totals 15 residues. V was cut by 7 bases and J by 0 bases, with 14 bases left in between. The germline V gene encodes CDR1 MNHNS and CDR2 SASEGT. This CDR3 is CASNRLGTSTDTQYF. The CDR3 bases are TGTGCCAGCAATCGACTCGGGACTAGCACAGATACGCAGTATTTT.

The chain joins TRBV10-3 to TRBJ1-6; the D gene is possibly TRBD1 (5 bases). Germline V gene lookup returns CDR1 ENHRY and CDR2 SYGVKD. V was cut by 2 bases and J by 5 bases, with 10 bases left in between. The CDR3 extends over 15 amino acids. The CDR3 nucleotides are TGTGCCATCAGTGAGCCTGGAGGGGATAATTCACCCCTCCACTTT. Protein sequence: CAISEPGGDNSPLHF.

This CDR3 reads CASSFQAGDEQYF. Here the CDR3 DNA reads TGTGCCAGCAGTTTTCAGGCAGGGGACGAGCAGTACTTC. The V gene is TRBV27, the J gene TRBJ2-7, with D possibly being TRBD1 (6 bases). The CDR3 contains 13 residues. V was cut by 3 bases and J by 5 bases, with 11 bases left in between. Germline lookup yields CDR1 MNHEY and CDR2 SMNVEV (reference sequence).